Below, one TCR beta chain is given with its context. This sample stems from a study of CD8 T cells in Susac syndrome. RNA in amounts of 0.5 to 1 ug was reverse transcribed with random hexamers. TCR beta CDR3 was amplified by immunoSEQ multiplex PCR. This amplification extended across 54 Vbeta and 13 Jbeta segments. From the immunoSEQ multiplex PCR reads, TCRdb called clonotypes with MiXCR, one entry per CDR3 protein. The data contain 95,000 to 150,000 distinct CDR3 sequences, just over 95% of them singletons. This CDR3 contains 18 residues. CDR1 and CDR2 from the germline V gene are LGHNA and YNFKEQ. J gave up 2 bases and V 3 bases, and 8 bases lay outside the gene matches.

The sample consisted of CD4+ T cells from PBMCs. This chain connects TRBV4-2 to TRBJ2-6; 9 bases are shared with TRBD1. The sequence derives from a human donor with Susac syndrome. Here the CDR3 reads CASSQPGQGGTGANVLTF. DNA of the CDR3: TGTGCCAGCAGCCAGCCGGGACAGGGAGGGACTGGGGCCAACGTCCTGACTTTC.